These 18 T cell receptor beta chains originate from one sample sequenced in a study of cytotoxic CD8 clonotypes in ibrutinib-treated CLL (dated by TCRdb to about 2021). This specimen's time point label, per the study, means: progressive disease on ibrutinib. The library was produced with the immunoSEQ multiplex PCR assay. The source is immuneACCESS, and TCRdb retained only in-frame sequences with V and J called. Part of the clones is not carried over; for the studies checked, unresolved V genes explain less than half of this, and the remainder is unexplained. Counted in this sample were more than 10,000 clones; roughly four fifths of them appeared once. About 23% of the sample rests with the top ten. Sequences were derived from PBMCs, sampled at disease progression, from a patient treated with ibrutinib. These receptors were collected from a human donor with chronic lymphocytic leukemia.

On this clone itself: The sample has other DNA sequences that encode this CDR3 too. The genes are TRBV2 and TRBJ2-7, with 9 bases identical to TRBD2. The V gene's germline CDR1 is SNHLY and CDR2 FYNNEI. CDR3 length: 15 amino acids. V was clipped by 6 bases and J by 1 base; unmatched bases: 7. The CDR3 sequence is CASRLTSGSSYEQYF. Here the CDR3 DNA reads TGTGCCAGCAGGCTTACTAGCGGGTCTTCCTACGAGCAGTACTTC.

This clone was observed once. The genes are TRBV7-9 and TRBJ2-6, with 10 bases aligning to TRBD1. V gave up 7 bases and J gave up 0 bases; unmatched junction bases: 6. CDR1 is SEHNR and CDR2 is FQNEAQ in the germline V gene (reference sequence). This CDR3 contains 17 residues. The CDR3 protein is CASMGQGPSSGANVLTF. CDR3 bases: TGTGCCAGCATGGGACAGGGGCCTTCCTCTGGGGCCAACGTCCTGACTTTC.

This chain joins TRBV5-1 and TRBJ1-2; 8 bases are shared with TRBD1. Trimming cost V 4 bases and J 8 bases; bases outside gene matches: 10. This CDR3 comprises 14 residues. Germline V gives CDR1 SGHRS, CDR2 YFSETQ. The CDR3 coding sequence is TGCGCCAGCAGCCCAGACCAGGGGGCGGGGGGCTACACCTTC. It codes for CASSPDQGAGGYTF.

The chain recombines TRBV5-3 with TRBJ2-7; 11 bases line up with TRBD2. TRBV5-3 is reported as an ORF; its role is uncertain. The CDR3 consists of 14 residues. V gave up 4 bases and J gave up 6 bases; unmatched junction bases: 6. CDR3 in amino acids: CARSRGLAETEQYF. CDR3 DNA sequence: TGTGCCAGAAGCAGGGGACTAGCGGAAACCGAGCAGTACTTC.

This chain links TRBV29-1 with TRBJ2-7; possible D gene TRBD1, 7 bases. Trimming left V 7 bases short and J 0 bases short, with 13 bases between. Germline V gene data show CDR1 as SQVTM and CDR2 as ANQGSEA. The CDR3 contains 13 residues. The CDR3 sequence: CSAGAGGSYEQYF. CDR3 in DNA: TGCAGCGCGGGGGCAGGGGGCTCCTACGAGCAGTACTTC.

This clone was observed a few times. The chain employs TRBV10-1 and TRBJ2-7; TRBD1 aligns across 8 bases. The CDR3 has 13 amino acids. Germline assignment: CDR1 WNHNN and CDR2 SYGVQD (reference sequence). V lost 3 bases and J lost 6; bases outside the gene matches: 4. The CDR3 sequence: CASSDGRGREQYF. The CDR3 nucleotides read TGCGCCAGCAGTGACGGCAGGGGGCGCGAGCAGTACTTC.

The chain combines TRBV7-2 with TRBJ2-3; the D gene is possibly TRBD1 (5 bases). V dropped 1 base and J dropped 8 bases, with 13 bases sitting between them. This CDR3 contains 14 residues. Germline V gene data show CDR1 as SGHTA and CDR2 as FQGNSA. CDR3 coding DNA: TGTGCCAGCAGCTTAGTGGCTAGTCAGGGTACGCAGTATTTT. It encodes CASSLVASQGTQYF.

The chain recombines TRBV16 with TRBJ1-2; no reliable D call. The CDR3 is 13 residues long. The germline V and J ends were trimmed by 8 bases and 0 bases, with 10 bases remaining between them. Germline V gene lookup returns CDR1 KGHSY and CDR2 FQNENV. The CDR3: CASLPGSNYGYTF. In nucleotides, the CDR3 is TGTGCCAGCCTCCCGGGGTCTAACTATGGCTACACCTTC.

In this sample, this clone turned up once. The J gene is TRBJ2-1, the V gene TRBV2; 7 bases fit TRBD2. V shed 5 bases, J shed 7 bases, and the junction held 14 bases outside the gene matches. The CDR3 covers 16 residues. CDR1 and CDR2 from the germline V gene are SNHLY and FYNNEI. The DNA for the CDR3 is TGTGCCAGCAGTCTGGGACTACAATTGTGGGGGAATGAGCAGTTCTTC. It is translated as CASSLGLQLWGNEQFF.

This clone was recorded only once. V gene TRBV2 combines with J gene TRBJ2-7, with D perhaps given as TRBD1 or TRBD2 (6 bases each). V was shortened by 5 bases and J by 3 bases, with 14 bases between the two germline ends. The CDR3 is made up of 14 amino acids. CDR1 and CDR2 (germline): SNHLY, FYNNEI. Here the CDR3 reads CASSPGGGVYEQYF. The CDR3 bases are TGTGCCAGCAGTCCCGGGGGCGGAGTCTACGAGCAGTACTTC. Supplemented by reference TRBV2 and TRBJ2-7, the full variable domain reads EPEVTQTPSHQVTQMGQEVILRCVPISNHLYFYWYRQILGQKVEFLVSFYNNEISEKSEIFDDQFSVERPDGSNFTLKIRSTKLEDSAMYFCASSPGGGVYEQYFGPGTRLTVT.

This chain links TRBV6-6 with TRBJ2-2; maybe TRBD1 (6 bases). The germline V gene has CDR1 MNHNY and CDR2 SVGAGI (reference sequence). V dropped 7 bases and J dropped 7 bases, with 13 bases sitting between them. The CDR3 covers 13 residues. In nucleotides, the CDR3 is TGTGCCAGCAATCTACTAGGGGGCGGGGAGCTGTTTTTT. Translating gives CASNLLGGGELFF.

V and J are TRBV5-1 and TRBJ2-7; 12 bases line up with TRBD2. V was pared by 4 bases and J by 1 base, with 3 bases of the junction left unmatched. The CDR3 loop spans 15 amino acids. The germline V gene has CDR1 SGHRS and CDR2 YFSETQ. CDR3 region: CASSGGLAGSYEQYF. CDR3 sequence (DNA): TGCGCCAGCAGCGGGGGACTAGCGGGTTCCTACGAGCAGTACTTC.

The rearrangement links TRBV29-1 to TRBJ2-1; D is undetermined. Per the germline V gene, CDR1 is SQVTM and CDR2 is ANQGSEA. Trimming pared 6 bases from V and 0 bases from J, leaving 12 bases between. CDR3 length: 14 residues. The CDR3 reads CSVVESSSYNEQFF. In nucleotides, the CDR3 is TGCAGCGTGGTTGAGTCGAGCTCCTACAATGAGCAGTTCTTC.

This clone has only one observation. The V and J genes are TRBV2 and TRBJ2-1, with 10 bases aligning to TRBD2. The CDR3 has 17 amino acids. The germline CDR1 and CDR2 sequences are SNHLY and FYNNEI. V was clipped by 7 bases and J by 0 bases; unmatched bases: 9. The CDR3 reads CASITRASGSSYNEQFF. The CDR3 nucleotides are TGTGCCAGCATAACCAGAGCTAGCGGGAGCTCCTACAATGAGCAGTTCTTC.

V is TRBV7-2 and J is TRBJ2-7; D is perhaps TRBD1 or TRBD2 (5 bases each). The germline V gene has CDR1 SGHTA and CDR2 FQGNSA. This CDR3 spans 14 amino acids. Trimming took off 1 base at V and 6 bases at J, with 13 bases between the two ends. The CDR3 bases are TGTGCCAGCAGCTTAGGGGGACCTTCTACCGAGCAGTACTTC. Translation: CASSLGGPSTEQYF.

This chain uses TRBV19 with TRBJ2-7; TRBD2 aligns across 9 bases. The CDR3 is 13 amino acids. V lost 6 bases, J lost 2 bases, and 2 bases stayed unmatched. Germline loops: CDR1 LNHDA, CDR2 SQIVND (reference sequence). CDR3 DNA sequence: TGTGCCAGTAGCGTAGCGGGAGCCTACGAGCAGTACTTC. This codes for CASSVAGAYEQYF.

The sample holds a few counts of this clone. The chain has TRBV27 and TRBJ2-7; 8 bases fit TRBD1. The J segment lost 0 bases and the V segment lost 6 bases, leaving 7 bases of the junction unmatched. The CDR3 covers 15 residues. CDR1 MNHEY and CDR2 SMNVEV come from the germline V gene (reference sequence). The CDR3 sequence: CASSRPGQGSYEQYF. CDR3 coding DNA: TGTGCCAGCAGCCGCCCAGGACAGGGCTCCTACGAGCAGTACTTC.

The chain carries TRBV7-2 and TRBJ2-7, with TRBD2 as a possible D gene (5 bases). The CDR3 consists of 14 residues. CDR1 SGHTA and CDR2 FQGNSA come from the germline V gene. V was trimmed by 1 base and J by 3 bases, leaving 10 bases between them. CDR3 sequence (DNA): TGTGCCAGCAGCTTAGGTCCTAGCTACTACGAGCAGTACTTC. It codes for CASSLGPSYYEQYF.